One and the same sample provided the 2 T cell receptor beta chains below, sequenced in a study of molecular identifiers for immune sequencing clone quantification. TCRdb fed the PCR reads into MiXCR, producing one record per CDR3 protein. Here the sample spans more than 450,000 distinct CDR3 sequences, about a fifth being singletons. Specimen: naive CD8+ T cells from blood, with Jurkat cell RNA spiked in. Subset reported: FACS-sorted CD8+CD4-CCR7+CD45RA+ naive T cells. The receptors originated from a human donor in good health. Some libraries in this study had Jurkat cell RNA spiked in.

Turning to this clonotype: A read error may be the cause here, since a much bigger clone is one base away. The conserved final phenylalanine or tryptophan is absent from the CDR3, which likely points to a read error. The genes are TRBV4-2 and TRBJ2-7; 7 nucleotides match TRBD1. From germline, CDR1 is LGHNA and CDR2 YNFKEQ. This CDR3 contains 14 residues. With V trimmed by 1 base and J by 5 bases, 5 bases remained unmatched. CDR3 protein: CASSQVTGVDEQYL. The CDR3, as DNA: TGTGCCAGCAGCCAAGTAACAGGGGTTGACGAGCAGTACCTC.

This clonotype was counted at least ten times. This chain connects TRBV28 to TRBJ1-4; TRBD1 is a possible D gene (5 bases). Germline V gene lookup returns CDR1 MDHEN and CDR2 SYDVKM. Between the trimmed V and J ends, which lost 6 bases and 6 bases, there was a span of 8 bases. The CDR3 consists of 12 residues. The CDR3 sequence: CASSGRDEKLFF. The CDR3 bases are TGTGCCAGCAGCGGCAGGGATGAAAAACTGTTTTTT.